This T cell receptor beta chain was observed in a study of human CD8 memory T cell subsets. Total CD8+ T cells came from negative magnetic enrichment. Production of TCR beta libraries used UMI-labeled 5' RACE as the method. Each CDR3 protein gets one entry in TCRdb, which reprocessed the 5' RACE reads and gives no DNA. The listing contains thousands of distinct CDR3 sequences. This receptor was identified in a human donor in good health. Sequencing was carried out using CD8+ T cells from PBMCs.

CDR3 sequence: CASSVADRDYEQYF. The chain recombines TRBV9 with TRBJ2-7; TCRdb picks TRBD1, but there is no DNA to check that call. Germline CDR1 SGDLS, CDR2 YYNGEE. The length of the CDR3 is 14 residues.